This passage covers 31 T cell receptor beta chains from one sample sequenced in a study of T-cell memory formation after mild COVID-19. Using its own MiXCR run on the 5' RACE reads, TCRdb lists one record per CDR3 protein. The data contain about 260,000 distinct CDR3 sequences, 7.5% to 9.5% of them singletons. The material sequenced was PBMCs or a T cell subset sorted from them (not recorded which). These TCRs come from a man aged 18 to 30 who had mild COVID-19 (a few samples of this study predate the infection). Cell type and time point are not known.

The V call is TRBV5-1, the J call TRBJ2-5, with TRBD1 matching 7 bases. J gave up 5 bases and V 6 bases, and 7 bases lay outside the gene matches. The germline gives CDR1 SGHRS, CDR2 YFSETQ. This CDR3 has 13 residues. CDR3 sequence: CASNEGAEETQYF. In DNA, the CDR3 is TGCGCCAGCAATGAGGGGGCCGAGGAGACCCAGTACTTC.

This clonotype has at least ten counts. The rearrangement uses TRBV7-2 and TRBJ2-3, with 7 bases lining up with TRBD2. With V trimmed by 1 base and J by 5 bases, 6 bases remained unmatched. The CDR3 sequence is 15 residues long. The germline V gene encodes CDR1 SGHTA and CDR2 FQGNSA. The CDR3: CASSLGLAEKDTQYF. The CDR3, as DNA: TGTGCCAGCAGCTTAGGGCTAGCGGAGAAAGATACGCAGTATTTT. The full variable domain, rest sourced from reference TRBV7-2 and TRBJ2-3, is GAGVSQSPSNKVTEKGKDVELRCDPISGHTALYWYRQSLGQGLEFLIYFQGNSAPDKSGLPSDRFSAERTGGSVSTLTIQRTQQEDSAVYLCASSLGLAEKDTQYFGPGTRLTVL.

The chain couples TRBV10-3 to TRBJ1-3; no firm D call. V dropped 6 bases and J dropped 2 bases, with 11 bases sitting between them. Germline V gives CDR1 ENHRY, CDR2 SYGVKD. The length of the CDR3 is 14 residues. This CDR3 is CAIRDTAAGNTIYF. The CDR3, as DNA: TGTGCCATCAGAGACACGGCGGCTGGAAACACCATATATTTT.

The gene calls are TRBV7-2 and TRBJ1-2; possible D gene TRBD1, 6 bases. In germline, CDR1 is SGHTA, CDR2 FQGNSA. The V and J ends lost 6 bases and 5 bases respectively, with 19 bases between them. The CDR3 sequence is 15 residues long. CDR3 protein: CASSYTGSGGYGYTF. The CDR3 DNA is TGTGCCAGCAGTTACACAGGGTCGGGTGGGTATGGCTACACCTTC.

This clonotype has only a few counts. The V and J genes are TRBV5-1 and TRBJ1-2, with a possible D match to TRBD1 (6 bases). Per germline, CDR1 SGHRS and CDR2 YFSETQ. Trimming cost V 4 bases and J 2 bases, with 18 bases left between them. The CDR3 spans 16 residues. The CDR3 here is CASSPVVWTANYGYTF. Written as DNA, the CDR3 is TGCGCCAGCAGCCCAGTGGTGTGGACAGCGAACTATGGCTACACCTTC.

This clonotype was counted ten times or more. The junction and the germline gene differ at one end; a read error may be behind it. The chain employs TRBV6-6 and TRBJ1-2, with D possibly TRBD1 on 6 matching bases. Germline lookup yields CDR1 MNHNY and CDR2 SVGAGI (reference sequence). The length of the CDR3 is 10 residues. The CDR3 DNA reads TGTGCCAGCTCCTCGGACAGCAGAAGCTTC. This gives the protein CASSSDSRSF.

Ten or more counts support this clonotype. As DNA, the CDR3 is TGTGCCACCAGTGATCCCAACAGGGGGCGAACCGGGGAGCTGTTTTTT. It specifies CATSDPNRGRTGELFF. This chain links TRBV24-1 with TRBJ2-2; 9 bases are a match to TRBD1. CDR1 and CDR2 (germline): KGHDR, SFDVKD. Trimming at V came to 3 bases and at J to 5 bases, leaving 6 bases not matched to a gene. The CDR3 runs 16 residues.

The CDR3 DNA reads as TGTGCCAGCAGCCAAGAAGGAGGAAGCTCCTACAATGAGCAGTTCTTC. Amino acids: CASSQEGGSSYNEQFF. This chain uses TRBV4-2 with TRBJ2-1, with D possibly being TRBD2 (5 bases). The length of the CDR3 is 16 residues. Trimming pared 0 bases from V and 0 bases from J, leaving 9 bases between. The germline gives CDR1 LGHNA, CDR2 YNFKEQ.

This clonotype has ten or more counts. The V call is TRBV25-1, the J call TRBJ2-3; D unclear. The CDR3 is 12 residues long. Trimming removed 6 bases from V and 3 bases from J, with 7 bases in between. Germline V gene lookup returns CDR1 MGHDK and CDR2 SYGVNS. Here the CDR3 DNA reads TGTGCCAGCAGCGGACGGACAGATACGCAGTATTTT. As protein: CASSGRTDTQYF.

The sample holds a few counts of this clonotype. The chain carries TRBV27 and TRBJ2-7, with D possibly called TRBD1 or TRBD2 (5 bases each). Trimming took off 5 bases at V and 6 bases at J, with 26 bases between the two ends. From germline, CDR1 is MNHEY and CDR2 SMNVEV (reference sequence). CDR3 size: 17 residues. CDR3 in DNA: TGTGCCAGCAGTCCTAACGAGCTCCGGGGCCCGGGCGCCGAGCAGTACTTC. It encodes CASSPNELRGPGAEQYF.

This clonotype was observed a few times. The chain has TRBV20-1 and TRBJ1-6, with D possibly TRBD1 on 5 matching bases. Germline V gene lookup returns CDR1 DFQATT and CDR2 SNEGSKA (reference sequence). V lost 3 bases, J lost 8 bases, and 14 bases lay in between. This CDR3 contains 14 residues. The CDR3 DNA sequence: TGCAGTGCTAGCCGGGACCGGTCCGATTCACCCCTCCACTTT. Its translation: CSASRDRSDSPLHF.

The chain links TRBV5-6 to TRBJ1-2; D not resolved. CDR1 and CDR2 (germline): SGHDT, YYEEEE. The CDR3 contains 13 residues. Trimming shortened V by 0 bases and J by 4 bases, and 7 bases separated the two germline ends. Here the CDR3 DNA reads TGTGCCAGCAGCTTGGTGTCAACCTATGGCTACACCTTC. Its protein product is CASSLVSTYGYTF.

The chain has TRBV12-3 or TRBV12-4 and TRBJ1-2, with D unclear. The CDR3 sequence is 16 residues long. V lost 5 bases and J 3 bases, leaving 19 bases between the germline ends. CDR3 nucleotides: TGTGCCAGCAGTCCTGGGGAGGGAATGGTTGACTATGGCTACACCTTC. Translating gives CASSPGEGMVDYGYTF.

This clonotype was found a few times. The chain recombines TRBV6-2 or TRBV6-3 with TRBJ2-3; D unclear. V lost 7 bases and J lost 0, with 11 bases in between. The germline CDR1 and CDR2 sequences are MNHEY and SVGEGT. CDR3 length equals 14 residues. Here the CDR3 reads CASIGRRSTDTQYF. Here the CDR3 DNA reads TGTGCCAGCATCGGCAGGAGAAGCACAGATACGCAGTATTTT.

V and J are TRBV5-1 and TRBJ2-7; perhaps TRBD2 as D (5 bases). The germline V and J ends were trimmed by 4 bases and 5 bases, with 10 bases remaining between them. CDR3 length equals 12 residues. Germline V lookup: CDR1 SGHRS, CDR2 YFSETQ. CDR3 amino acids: CASSRDWDEQYF. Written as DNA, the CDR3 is TGCGCCAGCAGCCGGGATTGGGACGAGCAGTACTTC.

CDR3 coding DNA: TGTGCCAGCAGTTATGACCAGCGGGGGGTTTCAGATACGCAGTATTTT. Its protein is CASSYDQRGVSDTQYF. This sequence joins TRBV6-5 and TRBJ2-3, with 9 bases matching TRBD2. The germline CDR1 and CDR2 sequences are MNHEY and SVGAGI. CDR3 length equals 16 residues. J was trimmed by 4 bases and V by 3 bases; bases with no gene match: 8.

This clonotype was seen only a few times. CDR3 DNA sequence: TGTGCCAGCAGGAGACAAGCTTTAATGAAAAGACTGTTTTTT. Translation: CASRRQALMKRLFF. The chain has TRBV7-2 and TRBJ1-4; D unresolved. V was trimmed by 6 bases and J by 13 bases, leaving 21 bases between them. The germline V gene encodes CDR1 SGHTA and CDR2 FQGNSA. This CDR3 has 14 amino acids. The full variable domain, completed using reference TRBV7-2 and TRBJ1-4, is GAGVSQSPSNKVTEKGKDVELRCDPISGHTALYWYRQSLGQGLEFLIYFQGNSAPDKSGLPSDRFSAERTGGSVSTLTIQRTQQEDSAVYLCASRRQALMKRLFFGSGTQLSVL.

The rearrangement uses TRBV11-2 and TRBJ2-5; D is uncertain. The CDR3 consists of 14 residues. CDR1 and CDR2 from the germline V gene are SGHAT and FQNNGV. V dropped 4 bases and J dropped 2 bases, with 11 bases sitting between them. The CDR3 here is CASSYYIDQETQYF. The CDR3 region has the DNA TGTGCCAGCAGCTATTACATAGATCAAGAGACCCAGTACTTC.

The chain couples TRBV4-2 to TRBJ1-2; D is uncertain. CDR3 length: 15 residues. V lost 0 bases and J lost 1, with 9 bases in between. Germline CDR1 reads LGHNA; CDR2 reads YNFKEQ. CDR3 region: CASSQERVGNYGYTF. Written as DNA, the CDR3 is TGTGCCAGCAGCCAAGAACGAGTGGGTAACTATGGCTACACCTTC.

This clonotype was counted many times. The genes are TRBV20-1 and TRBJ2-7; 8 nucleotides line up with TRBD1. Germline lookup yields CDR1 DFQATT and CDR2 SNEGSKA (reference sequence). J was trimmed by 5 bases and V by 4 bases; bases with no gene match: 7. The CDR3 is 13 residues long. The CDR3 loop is CSAKGQGLDEQYV. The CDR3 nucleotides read TGCAGTGCTAAAGGACAGGGCCTAGACGAGCAGTACGTC.

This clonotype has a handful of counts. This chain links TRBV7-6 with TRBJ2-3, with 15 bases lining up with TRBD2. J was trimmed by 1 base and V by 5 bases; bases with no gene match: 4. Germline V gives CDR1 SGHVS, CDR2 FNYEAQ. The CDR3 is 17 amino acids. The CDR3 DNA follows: TGTGCCAGCAGCCCAGGGACTAGCGGGGGGCGCACAGATACGCAGTATTTT. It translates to CASSPGTSGGRTDTQYF.

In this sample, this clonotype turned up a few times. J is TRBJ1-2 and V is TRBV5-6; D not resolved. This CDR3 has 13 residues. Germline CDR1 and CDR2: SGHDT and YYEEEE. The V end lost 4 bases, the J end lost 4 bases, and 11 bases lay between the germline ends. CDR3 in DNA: TGTGCCAGCAGCCAGTACGGCGGCTATGGCTACACCTTC. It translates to CASSQYGGYGYTF.

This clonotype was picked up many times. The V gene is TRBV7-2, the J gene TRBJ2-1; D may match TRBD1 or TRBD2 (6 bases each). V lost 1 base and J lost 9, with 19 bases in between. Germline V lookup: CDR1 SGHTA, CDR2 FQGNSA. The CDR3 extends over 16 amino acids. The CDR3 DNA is TGTGCCAGCAGCTTAGAGTTTCCGGGGGCGGGCGGTGAGCAGTTCTTC. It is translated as CASSLEFPGAGGEQFF.

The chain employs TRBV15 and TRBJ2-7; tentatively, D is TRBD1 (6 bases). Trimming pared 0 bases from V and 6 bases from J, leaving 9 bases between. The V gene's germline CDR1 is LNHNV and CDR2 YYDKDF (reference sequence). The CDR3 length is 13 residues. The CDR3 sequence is CATSREQGAEQYV. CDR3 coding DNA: TGTGCCACCAGCAGAGAACAGGGAGCCGAGCAGTACGTC.

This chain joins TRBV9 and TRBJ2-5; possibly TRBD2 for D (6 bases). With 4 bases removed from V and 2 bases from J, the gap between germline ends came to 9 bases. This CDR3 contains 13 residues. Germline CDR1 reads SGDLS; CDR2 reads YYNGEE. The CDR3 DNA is TGTGCCAGCAGCCCGACTAGACAAGAGACCCAGTACTTC. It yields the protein CASSPTRQETQYF.

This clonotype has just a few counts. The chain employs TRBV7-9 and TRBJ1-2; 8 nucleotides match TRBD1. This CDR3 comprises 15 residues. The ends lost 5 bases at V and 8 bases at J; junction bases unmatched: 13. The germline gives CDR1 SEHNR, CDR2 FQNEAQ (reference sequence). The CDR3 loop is CASSRTQGVVWGYTF. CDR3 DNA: TGTGCCAGCAGCCGGACACAGGGGGTTGTCTGGGGCTACACCTTC.

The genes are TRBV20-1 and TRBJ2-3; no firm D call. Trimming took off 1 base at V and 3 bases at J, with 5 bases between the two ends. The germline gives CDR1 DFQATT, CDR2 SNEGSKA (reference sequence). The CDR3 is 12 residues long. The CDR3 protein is CSARVATDTQYF. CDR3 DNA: TGCAGTGCTAGAGTGGCGACAGATACGCAGTATTTT.

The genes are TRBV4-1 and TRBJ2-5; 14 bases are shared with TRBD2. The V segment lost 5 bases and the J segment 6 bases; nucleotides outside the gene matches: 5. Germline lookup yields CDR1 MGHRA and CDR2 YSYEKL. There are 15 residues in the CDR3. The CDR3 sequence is CASSVRTSGGQTQYF. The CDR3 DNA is TGCGCCAGCAGCGTCCGGACTAGCGGGGGGCAGACCCAGTACTTC.

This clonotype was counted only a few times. CDR3 residues: CSAISGVTDTQYF. In nucleotides, the CDR3 is TGCAGTGCTATTAGCGGGGTCACAGATACGCAGTATTTT. The chain carries TRBV20-1 and TRBJ2-3; 8 bases map to TRBD2. V was pared by 4 bases and J by 2 bases, with 2 bases of the junction left unmatched. The CDR3 runs to 13 residues. Germline V CDR1 and CDR2: DFQATT, SNEGSKA (reference sequence).

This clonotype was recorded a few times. In DNA, the CDR3 is TGTGCCAGCAGTTCGGACCTGGGGAGCAATCAGCCCCAGCATTTT. It is translated as CASSSDLGSNQPQHF. V is TRBV2 and J is TRBJ1-5; no definite D call. Per the germline V gene, CDR1 is SNHLY and CDR2 is FYNNEI. V was trimmed by 5 bases and J by 1 base, leaving 12 bases between them. The CDR3 is 15 residues long.

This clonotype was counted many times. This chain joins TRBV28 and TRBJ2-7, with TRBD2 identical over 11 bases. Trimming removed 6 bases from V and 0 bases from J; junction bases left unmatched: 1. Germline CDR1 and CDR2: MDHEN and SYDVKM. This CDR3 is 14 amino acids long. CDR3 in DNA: TGTGCCAGCAGCCTAGCGGGGGGCTCCTACGAGCAGTACGTC. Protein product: CASSLAGGSYEQYV.